Each of the 31 T cell receptor beta chains below was sequenced from the same sample in a study of CD8+CD57+ T cells in acquired aplastic anemia. CD8+CD57+ cell expansion had been shown by flow cytometry in patients chosen for sequencing. Genomic DNA constituted the template upon which TCR beta VDJ and CDR3 profiling was performed. A single record per CDR3 protein comes from TCRdb applying MiXCR to the reads. The data contain some 170,000 distinct CDR3 sequences, 71% of them singletons. Specimen: sorted CD4+, CD8+, or CD8+CD57+ T cells (not recorded which) from PBMCs. The receptors here all came from a human donor with aplastic anemia.

J is TRBJ2-7 and V is TRBV15; TRBD1 or TRBD2 may be the D gene (5 bases each). V shed 1 base and J shed 3 bases, with 10 bases lying between them. The CDR3 loop spans 14 amino acids. The V gene's germline CDR1 is LNHNV and CDR2 YYDKDF (reference sequence). CDR3 protein: CATSRAGTVYEQYF. The CDR3 nucleotides are TGTGCCACCAGCAGAGCCGGGACCGTCTACGAGCAGTACTTC.

The genes are TRBV20-1 and TRBJ1-2; TRBD1 agrees at 9 bases. There are 16 residues in the CDR3. Germline trimming cut 5 bases from V and 4 bases from J; bases unmatched to any gene: 14. Germline V CDR1 and CDR2: DFQATT, SNEGSKA (reference sequence). CDR3 protein: CSAPRTGVGPTYGYTF. Here the CDR3 DNA reads TGCAGTGCTCCGAGGACAGGGGTTGGCCCAACCTATGGCTACACCTTC.

The chain links TRBV9 to TRBJ1-4, with D unclear. V was cut by 4 bases and J by 3 bases, with 7 bases left in between. This CDR3 is 13 amino acids long. From germline, CDR1 is SGDLS and CDR2 YYNGEE. The chain's CDR3 is CASSFLANEKLFF. In DNA, the CDR3 is TGTGCCAGCAGCTTCCTCGCTAATGAAAAACTGTTTTTT. The variable domain in full, with the rest retrieved from reference TRBV9 and TRBJ1-4, is DSGVTQTPKHLITATGQRVTLRCSPRSGDLSVYWYQQSLDQGLQFLIQYYNGEERAKGNILERFSAQQFPDLHSELNLSSLELGDSALYFCASSFLANEKLFFGSGTQLSVL.

This clonotype was counted once. CDR3 amino acids: CASSPDSREGEQYF. The DNA of the CDR3 is TGTGCCAGCAGCCCCGACTCCCGGGAGGGAGAGCAGTACTTC. This chain joins TRBV7-2 and TRBJ2-7; TRBD2 agrees at 8 bases. The CDR3 runs to 14 residues. With V trimmed by 5 bases and J by 7 bases, 10 bases remained unmatched. Germline-derived CDR1 and CDR2 are SGHTA and FQGNSA.

The rearrangement joins TRBV5-1 to TRBJ1-6; TRBD1 is a possible D gene (6 bases). CDR1 and CDR2 from the germline V gene are SGHRS and YFSETQ. V lost 4 bases and J lost 7, with 24 bases in between. The CDR3 has 18 amino acids. The CDR3 is CASSLQQTGGMNNSPLHF. In nucleotides, the CDR3 is TGCGCCAGCAGCCTACAGCAGACAGGAGGGATGAACAATTCACCCCTCCACTTT.

This chain connects TRBV19 to TRBJ1-2, with a possible D match to TRBD1 (6 bases). Germline loops: CDR1 LNHDA, CDR2 SQIVND (reference sequence). The CDR3 totals 12 residues. Trimming removed 1 base at V and 14 bases at J, with 14 bases between. The CDR3 DNA reads TGTGCCAGTAGTATAGCGACCGGGGGCGAGACCTTC. Its protein product is CASSIATGGETF.

V is TRBV6-4 and J is TRBJ2-1, with D perhaps matching TRBD1 or TRBD2 (5 bases each). The germline V gene has CDR1 MRHNA and CDR2 SNTAGT. The ends were cut back, 4 bases at V and 5 bases at J, with 12 bases in the middle. The CDR3 loop spans 14 amino acids. The CDR3 DNA reads TGTGCCAGCAGTGCCGGGACGGATAACAATGAGCAGTTCTTC. Its translation is CASSAGTDNNEQFF.

V usage is TRBV7-3 and J usage is TRBJ2-1; D ambiguous. V lost 7 bases, J lost 8 bases, and 21 bases lay in between. Germline CDR1 is SGHTA and CDR2 is FQGTGA. The CDR3 totals 15 residues. The CDR3 coding sequence is TGTGCCAGCATTTTCCGGCCTTCGATGATCTATGAGCAGTTCTTC. Its protein is CASIFRPSMIYEQFF. Full variable domain (rest looked up from reference TRBV7-3 and TRBJ2-1): GAGVSQTPSNKVTEKGKYVELRCDPISGHTALYWYRQSLGQGPEFLIYFQGTGAADDSGLPNDRFFAVRPEGSVSTLKIQRTERGDSAVYLCASIFRPSMIYEQFFGPGTRLTVL.

Only one count was recorded for this clonotype. V gene TRBV19 combines with J gene TRBJ1-6; 9 bases fit TRBD1. The CDR3 loop spans 14 amino acids. V shed 3 bases and J 7 bases; nucleotides not matched to a gene: 1. Germline CDR1 is LNHDA and CDR2 is SQIVND (reference sequence). This CDR3 is CASSIGTGNSPLHF. For the CDR3, the DNA is TGTGCCAGTAGTATTGGGACAGGGAATTCACCCCTCCACTTT.

The rearrangement joins TRBV5-1 to TRBJ2-3; 12 bases are shared with TRBD2. V lost 4 bases to trimming and J lost 1 base; unmatched junction nucleotides: 4. The CDR3 sequence is 16 residues long. Germline lookup yields CDR1 SGHRS and CDR2 YFSETQ. In DNA, the CDR3 is TGCGCCAGCAGCATCGGGACTAGCGGGCGCACAGATACGCAGTATTTT. Protein product: CASSIGTSGRTDTQYF.

This clonotype has ten or more counts. V is TRBV7-2 and J is TRBJ1-3, with 7 bases matching TRBD1. Trimming cost V 3 bases and J 0 bases; bases outside gene matches: 8. This CDR3 region has 17 residues. Germline V CDR1 and CDR2: SGHTA, FQGNSA. DNA for the CDR3: TGTGCCAGCAGCTTGGGACAGCAAACCTACTCTGGAAACACCATATATTTT. It is translated as CASSLGQQTYSGNTIYF. Together with reference TRBV7-2 and TRBJ1-3, the CDR3 gives the full variable domain: GAGVSQSPSNKVTEKGKDVELRCDPISGHTALYWYRQSLGQGLEFLIYFQGNSAPDKSGLPSDRFSAERTGGSVSTLTIQRTQQEDSAVYLCASSLGQQTYSGNTIYFGEGSWLTVV.

The V call is TRBV15, the J call TRBJ2-3; 9 nucleotides line up with TRBD2. Germline-derived CDR1 and CDR2 are LNHNV and YYDKDF (reference sequence). V gave up 3 bases and J gave up 2 bases; unmatched junction bases: 9. The CDR3 spans 17 residues. CDR3 sequence: CATSSETGGGATDTQYF. The CDR3 nucleotides read TGTGCCACCAGCAGTGAAACGGGCGGGGGGGCCACAGATACGCAGTATTTT.

This chain links TRBV6-6 with TRBJ2-3; 15 bases map to TRBD2. This CDR3 comprises 20 residues. In germline, CDR1 is MNHNY, CDR2 SVGAGI (reference sequence). The junction had 18 bases not matched to a gene; V was cut back by 4 bases and J by 7 bases. CDR3 amino acids: CASSFDTGLAGGDRMYTQYF. CDR3 nucleotide sequence: TGTGCCAGCAGTTTCGATACGGGACTAGCGGGGGGCGATAGGATGTATACGCAGTATTTT.

This clonotype was counted at least ten times. J is TRBJ2-2 and V is TRBV25-1, with D possibly being TRBD1 (7 bases). With 3 bases removed from V and 3 bases from J, the gap between germline ends came to 8 bases. Germline-derived CDR1 and CDR2 are MGHDK and SYGVNS. The CDR3 extends over 14 amino acids. The CDR3 region is CASSDRGDTGELFF. CDR3 sequence (DNA): TGTGCCAGCAGTGACAGGGGGGACACCGGGGAGCTGTTTTTT.

This clonotype was observed a few times. The V and J genes are TRBV20-1 and TRBJ2-7, with TRBD1 as a possible D gene (5 bases). V was pared by 6 bases and J by 6 bases, with 12 bases between. In germline, CDR1 is DFQATT, CDR2 SNEGSKA (reference sequence). This CDR3 comprises 11 residues. In DNA, the CDR3 is TGCAGTGCCCCAGGGTCGGGCGAGCAGTACGTC. Protein sequence: CSAPGSGEQYV.

The chain recombines TRBV6-4 with TRBJ1-2; possibly TRBD1 for D (6 bases). There are 15 residues in the CDR3. CDR1 is MRHNA, CDR2 SNTAGT, per germline. Between the trimmed V and J ends, which lost 6 bases and 4 bases, there was a span of 18 bases. CDR3 in amino acids: CASRSGGRIGYGYTF. The DNA of the CDR3 is TGTGCCAGCAGATCGGGGGGGCGCATTGGCTATGGCTACACCTTC.

The rearrangement uses TRBV27 and TRBJ2-7; unclear D gene. The length of the CDR3 is 12 residues. V was pared by 4 bases and J by 8 bases, with 12 bases between. Germline lookup yields CDR1 MNHEY and CDR2 SMNVEV (reference sequence). For the CDR3, the DNA is TGTGCCAGCAGTTCCCCAAGACATCAGCAGTACTTC. It translates to CASSSPRHQQYF.

This clonotype was picked up one time. V is TRBV20-1 and J is TRBJ2-5; 11 bases agree with TRBD2. V trimming: 1 base; J trimming: 5 bases; junction bases outside the gene matches: 6. Germline V gives CDR1 DFQATT, CDR2 SNEGSKA (reference sequence). The CDR3 covers 15 residues. The CDR3 protein is CSARGIAGGRETQYF. The CDR3 DNA follows: TGCAGTGCTAGAGGAATAGCGGGAGGGCGTGAGACCCAGTACTTC.

The chain couples TRBV9 to TRBJ1-1, with D possibly being TRBD1 (6 bases). Germline V gene sequence: CDR1 SGDLS, CDR2 YYNGEE. The CDR3 is 15 residues long. The V end was cut by 3 bases, the J end by 0 bases, with 12 bases between. CDR3 in amino acids: CASSAGTSMNTEAFF. CDR3 DNA: TGTGCCAGCAGCGCCGGGACAAGTATGAACACTGAAGCTTTCTTT. The full variable domain, with the rest looked up from reference TRBV9 and TRBJ1-1, is DSGVTQTPKHLITATGQRVTLRCSPRSGDLSVYWYQQSLDQGLQFLIQYYNGEERAKGNILERFSAQQFPDLHSELNLSSLELGDSALYFCASSAGTSMNTEAFFGQGTRLTVV.

The chain uses TRBV7-9 and TRBJ2-1; 8 nucleotides match TRBD2. The J call is in doubt because the DNA end fits TRBJ2-7 better. The germline gives CDR1 SEHNR, CDR2 FQNEAQ (reference sequence). CDR3 length: 13 residues. The CDR3, as DNA: TGTGCCAGCAGCGGGACTAGTTTCACCGAGCAGTACTTC. This sequence encodes CASSGTSFTEQYF.

As DNA, the CDR3 is TGTGCCACCAGTGACAGGGACACGGCTGAAGCTTTCTTT. This encodes CATSDRDTAEAFF. This chain links TRBV24-1 with TRBJ1-1; possibly TRBD1 for D (6 bases). Germline V gene lookup returns CDR1 KGHDR and CDR2 SFDVKD. Trimming removed 4 bases from V and 6 bases from J, with 11 bases in between. This CDR3 has 13 residues.

The J gene is TRBJ2-3, the V gene TRBV12-3 or TRBV12-4, with no clear D. The CDR3 sequence is 17 residues long. The V and J ends lost 0 bases and 0 bases respectively, with 13 bases between them. The CDR3 coding sequence is TGTGCCAGCAGTTTAGCGATATCTTTAGGGAGCACAGATACGCAGTATTTT. This encodes CASSLAISLGSTDTQYF.

The gene calls are TRBV7-2 and TRBJ1-6; D may be TRBD1 (6 bases). Between the trimmed V and J ends, which lost 5 bases and 9 bases, there was a span of 17 bases. Germline V lookup: CDR1 SGHTA, CDR2 FQGNSA. This CDR3 has 15 residues. This chain's CDR3 is CASSPWGGLGSPLHF. DNA of the CDR3: TGTGCCAGCAGCCCGTGGGGGGGGCTAGGTTCACCCCTCCACTTT.

This clonotype was counted between two and nine times. The rearrangement uses TRBV2 and TRBJ2-5; 10 nucleotides agree with TRBD2. The CDR3 has 14 amino acids. Trimming at V came to 4 bases and at J to 5 bases, leaving 4 bases not matched to a gene. Germline values: CDR1 SNHLY, CDR2 FYNNEI. CDR3 region: CASSASSGGETQYF. The CDR3 coding sequence is TGTGCCAGCAGTGCTTCTAGCGGGGGTGAGACCCAGTACTTC. The full variable domain, its missing parts supplied by reference TRBV2 and TRBJ2-5, is EPEVTQTPSHQVTQMGQEVILRCVPISNHLYFYWYRQILGQKVEFLVSFYNNEISEKSEIFDDQFSVERPDGSNFTLKIRSTKLEDSAMYFCASSASSGGETQYFGPGTRLLVL.

This clonotype has a count of ten or more. CDR3 nucleotides: TGTGCCACCAGTTTAGGGACGGACACCGGGGAGCTGTTTTTT. Protein: CATSLGTDTGELFF. The chain joins TRBV24-1 to TRBJ2-2; either TRBD1 or TRBD2 may supply D (5 bases each). Per the germline V gene, CDR1 is KGHDR and CDR2 is SFDVKD. The CDR3 has 14 residues. With 6 bases removed from V and 3 bases from J, the gap between germline ends came to 10 bases.

The gene calls are TRBV20-1 and TRBJ2-2; D may be TRBD2 (5 bases). The ends were cut back, 2 bases at V and 2 bases at J, with 12 bases in the middle. This CDR3 region has 15 residues. The germline V gene has CDR1 DFQATT and CDR2 SNEGSKA (reference sequence). This CDR3 reads CSARRGASNTGELFF. The CDR3 DNA follows: TGCAGTGCTAGACGGGGTGCTAGCAACACCGGGGAGCTGTTTTTT.

This chain connects TRBV6-5 to TRBJ1-1, with D uncertain. The germline gives CDR1 MNHEY, CDR2 SVGAGI. V was shortened by 5 bases and J by 7 bases, with 17 bases between the two germline ends. There are 14 residues in the CDR3. The CDR3 spells CASSELDGNLEAFF. The CDR3 DNA sequence: TGTGCCAGCAGTGAATTGGATGGGAACCTTGAAGCTTTCTTT.

This clonotype was picked up a small number of times. The V and J genes are TRBV25-1 and TRBJ2-6; 7 bases match TRBD2. Looked up from germline, CDR1 is MGHDK and CDR2 is SYGVNS. J gave up 0 bases and V 5 bases, and 1 base lay outside the gene matches. This CDR3 is built from 15 residues. The CDR3 protein is CASSQRGSGANVLTF. CDR3 coding DNA: TGTGCCAGCAGTCAGCGGGGCTCTGGGGCCAACGTCCTGACTTTC.

The sample holds many counts of this clonotype. The V call is TRBV5-8, the J call TRBJ1-5; D remains ambiguous. Between the trimmed V and J ends, which lost 4 bases and 0 bases, there was a span of 8 bases. CDR1 is SGHTS and CDR2 is YDEGEE in the germline V gene. CDR3 length: 14 residues. This chain's CDR3 is CASSPRYSNQPQHF. CDR3 bases: TGTGCCAGCAGCCCCAGGTATAGCAATCAGCCCCAGCATTTT. Variable domain in full (rest from reference TRBV5-8 and TRBJ1-5): EAGVTQSPTHLIKTRGQQATLRCSPISGHTSVYWYQQALGLGLQFLLWYDEGEERNRGNFPPRFSGRQFPNYSSELNVNALELEDSALYLCASSPRYSNQPQHFGDGTRLSIL.

The J gene is TRBJ1-1, the V gene TRBV5-6; D is undetermined. The germline gives CDR1 SGHDT, CDR2 YYEEEE. V lost 1 base and J 8 bases, leaving 12 bases between the germline ends. The CDR3 runs to 13 residues. The CDR3 protein is CASSLKVRREAFF. The CDR3 DNA follows: TGTGCCAGCAGCTTGAAGGTTAGGAGAGAAGCTTTCTTT. The full variable domain, its missing parts supplied by reference TRBV5-6 and TRBJ1-1, is DAGVTQSPTHLIKTRGQQVTLRCSPKSGHDTVSWYQQALGQGPQFIFQYYEEEERQRGNFPDRFSGHQFPNYSSELNVNALLLGDSALYLCASSLKVRREAFFGQGTRLTVV.

The DNA for the CDR3 is TGTGCCAGCAGATCTCTCACAGATACGCAGTATTTT. Its translation: CASRSLTDTQYF. The chain is built from TRBV25-1 and TRBJ2-3; D remains unclear. This CDR3 is built from 12 residues. V shed 6 bases and J shed 2 bases, with 6 bases lying between them. Looked up from germline, CDR1 is MGHDK and CDR2 is SYGVNS.